This T cell receptor gamma chain was documented in a study of gamma-delta T cells after stem cell transplantation. With CATT, TCRdb re-called clones from the RT-PCR reads. The repertoire holds 350 to 450 gamma-chain clones, with roughly 50% as singletons. This clone was seen just once. It is unclear where the CDR3 begins or ends on the DNA, so no DNA is shown, and the CDR3 is as TCRdb lists it. The sequencing input was gamma-delta T cells. The receptor was derived from a human donor. It is not recorded whose cells these are; they may come from a transplant donor.

The CDR3: CALWEAINLRNSLAVEQHLLSQVSIGRIQHF. The V gene reported is TRGV9; the J gene is uncalled. The germline gives CDR1 GITISATS, CDR2 ISYDGTV (reference sequence). Both ends counted, the CDR3 spans 31 residues.